The 30 T cell receptor beta chains given below trace back to one sample, sequenced in a study of T-cell reconstitution after alpha-beta-depleted transplantation in children. For TCRbeta, the library was prepared with unique molecular identifiers. MiXCR, applied by TCRdb to the PCR reads, yields one record per CDR3 protein. The sample lists some 840,000 distinct CDR3 sequences, 15% to 20% occurring once. The material was PBMCs, mostly from graft donor cells, obtained 360 days after TCRalphabeta/CD19-depleted stem cell transplant. These receptors all stem from a male patient between 10 and 17 years old who had a stem cell transplant for acute lymphoblastic leukemia, so the T cells may come from the graft donor.

The table lists this clonotype with a few counts. V usage is TRBV5-1 and J usage is TRBJ2-3; D possibly corresponds to TRBD2 (7 bases). In germline, CDR1 is SGHRS, CDR2 YFSETQ. The CDR3 consists of 15 residues. The germline V and J ends were trimmed by 0 bases and 4 bases, with 12 bases remaining between them. The CDR3 loop is CASSLEGGFPDTQYF. DNA of the CDR3: TGCGCCAGCAGCTTGGAGGGGGGGTTTCCAGATACGCAGTATTTT.

This clonotype appeared many times. The chain couples TRBV27 to TRBJ1-1; possible D gene TRBD1, 5 bases. V lost 6 bases and J lost 1, with 15 bases in between. In germline, CDR1 is MNHEY, CDR2 SMNVEV (reference sequence). This CDR3 spans 15 amino acids. The DNA of the CDR3 is TGTGCCAGCAGGCGAGGGGTTTTAGGGAACACTGAAGCTTTCTTT. Its protein is CASRRGVLGNTEAFF.

The chain links TRBV29-1 to TRBJ1-1; possible D gene TRBD1, 6 bases. V lost 2 bases, J lost 5 bases, and 15 bases lay in between. CDR1 and CDR2 from the germline V gene are SQVTM and ANQGSEA. The CDR3 sequence is 14 residues long. The CDR3 loop is CSVEPRTADTEAFF. The DNA for the CDR3 is TGCAGCGTTGAACCCAGGACAGCCGATACTGAAGCTTTCTTT.

This clonotype turned up a few times. This rearrangement joins TRBV15 to TRBJ1-5; D is undetermined. Germline V lookup: CDR1 LNHNV, CDR2 YYDKDF (reference sequence). The V end was cut by 0 bases, the J end by 4 bases, with 7 bases between. CDR3 length equals 14 residues. The CDR3 nucleotides are TGTGCCACCAGCAGAGATACACGGAATCAGCCCCAGCATTTT. Protein product: CATSRDTRNQPQHF.

The chain has TRBV29-1 and TRBJ2-7; no clear D. Between the trimmed V and J ends, which lost 6 bases and 3 bases, there was a span of 15 bases. The length of the CDR3 is 13 residues. Per the germline V gene, CDR1 is SQVTM and CDR2 is ANQGSEA. DNA for the CDR3: TGCAGCGTCGAGACGGAACGATACTACGAGCAGTACTTC. Its translation is CSVETERYYEQYF.

The V call is TRBV5-1, the J call TRBJ2-4, with 7 bases identical to TRBD2. CDR1 and CDR2 from the germline V gene are SGHRS and YFSETQ. The trim removed 1 base at V and 10 bases at J, leaving 23 bases unmatched. This CDR3 is 19 amino acids long. CDR3 sequence reads: CASSLWPSGNTLVGTIQYF. CDR3 in DNA: TGCGCCAGCAGCTTGTGGCCTAGCGGAAACACTCTAGTCGGAACTATTCAGTACTTC.

This clonotype has more than one count but fewer than ten. V is TRBV20-1 and J is TRBJ2-7, with D perhaps TRBD2 (6 bases). The CDR3 is made up of 16 amino acids. Germline V gene data show CDR1 as DFQATT and CDR2 as SNEGSKA (reference sequence). V dropped 2 bases and J dropped 7 bases, with 24 bases sitting between them. CDR3 nucleotide sequence: TGCAGTGCTAGACTGTATCCGCCGACTAGTGTGAATGAGCAGTACTTC. It yields the protein CSARLYPPTSVNEQYF.

This clonotype occurred many times. The rearrangement links TRBV11-1 to TRBJ2-3; 9 bases match TRBD1. Trimming took 5 bases from V and 1 from J; bases not matched to a gene: 4. The CDR3 is made up of 15 amino acids. Per the germline V gene, CDR1 is SGHAT and CDR2 is FQDESV (reference sequence). The CDR3 nucleotides read TGTGCCAGCAGCCCGGGACAGGGCGGCACAGATACGCAGTATTTT. Amino acid sequence: CASSPGQGGTDTQYF.

The chain has TRBV15 and TRBJ2-1; D may be TRBD2 (6 bases). In germline, CDR1 is LNHNV, CDR2 YYDKDF (reference sequence). The CDR3 runs to 15 residues. V was pared by 0 bases and J by 8 bases, with 14 bases between. The CDR3 loop is CATSRDQGGEDEQFF. CDR3 nucleotides: TGTGCCACCAGCAGAGATCAGGGCGGGGAAGATGAGCAGTTCTTC.

The rearrangement links TRBV7-9 to TRBJ2-3; D unclear. Trimming stripped 6 bases from V and 6 bases from J, with 10 bases between. Germline V gene sequence: CDR1 SEHNR, CDR2 FQNEAQ (reference sequence). The CDR3 loop spans 12 amino acids. CDR3 coding DNA: TGTGCCAGCAGTCGCAATGGGGATACGCAGTATTTT. Translating gives CASSRNGDTQYF. Full variable domain (remainder filled in from reference TRBV7-9 and TRBJ2-3): DTGVSQNPRHKITKRGQNVTFRCDPISEHNRLYWYRQTLGQGPEFLTYFQNEAQLEKSRLLSDRFSAERPKGSFSTLEIQRTEQGDSAMYLCASSRNGDTQYFGPGTRLTVL.

This clonotype was picked up a small number of times. V gene TRBV4-2 combines with J gene TRBJ2-4; the D is unclear. Germline V gives CDR1 LGHNA, CDR2 YNFKEQ. This CDR3 has 16 residues. V lost 0 bases and J 6 bases, leaving 15 bases between the germline ends. In DNA form, the CDR3 reads TGTGCCAGCAGCCAAGATGAAGGTCCCAGAAGAAACATTCAGTACTTC. Protein sequence: CASSQDEGPRRNIQYF.

This clonotype was observed a few times. The chain uses TRBV7-9 and TRBJ1-3; no firm D call. The ends were cut back, 3 bases at V and 2 bases at J, with 11 bases in the middle. Germline CDR1 reads SEHNR; CDR2 reads FQNEAQ (reference sequence). This CDR3 contains 15 residues. The CDR3 spells CASSFLGNTGNTIYF. The CDR3 DNA follows: TGTGCCAGCAGCTTCCTCGGCAATACTGGAAACACCATATATTTT.

The chain carries TRBV15 and TRBJ2-4; D may match TRBD1 or TRBD2 (6 bases each). Trimming stripped 7 bases from V and 0 bases from J, with 13 bases between. The CDR3 extends over 15 amino acids. From germline, CDR1 is LNHNV and CDR2 YYDKDF (reference sequence). Here the CDR3 reads CATKKGDLAKNIQYF. CDR3 DNA sequence: TGTGCCACCAAGAAGGGGGACTTAGCCAAAAACATTCAGTACTTC.

The V gene is TRBV4-1, the J gene TRBJ2-7; D is undetermined. CDR3 length: 16 residues. Germline lookup yields CDR1 MGHRA and CDR2 YSYEKL. Trimming left V 3 bases short and J 7 bases short, with 22 bases between. CDR3 sequence: CASSQPRNGPLREQYF. The CDR3 DNA follows: TGCGCCAGCAGCCAGCCCCGGAATGGTCCCTTGAGGGAGCAGTACTTC.

This clonotype was seen many times. This chain links TRBV4-1 with TRBJ2-5; no definite D call. V was trimmed by 3 bases and J by 0 bases, leaving 5 bases between them. Germline V gene lookup returns CDR1 MGHRA and CDR2 YSYEKL. This CDR3 contains 13 residues. The CDR3 DNA follows: TGCGCCAGCAGCCACGGGCACCAAGAGACCCAGTACTTC. This codes for CASSHGHQETQYF.

This clonotype occurred a few times. The J gene is TRBJ2-1, the V gene TRBV20-1, with TRBD2 matching 10 bases. V dropped 0 bases and J dropped 4; count of bases not matched to a gene: 3. Germline CDR1 DFQATT, CDR2 SNEGSKA (reference sequence). This CDR3 comprises 15 residues. This chain's CDR3 is CSARDPAGGYNEQFF. The CDR3 bases are TGCAGTGCTAGAGATCCAGCGGGAGGGTACAATGAGCAGTTCTTC.

The chain links TRBV7-9 to TRBJ2-2, with a tentative D call TRBD1 (6 bases). This CDR3 is 16 amino acids long. Germline CDR1 reads SEHNR; CDR2 reads FQNEAQ (reference sequence). Trimming shortened V by 3 bases and J by 1 base, and 12 bases separated the two germline ends. DNA for the CDR3: TGTGCCAGCAGCTTGGCCGAGGGACAGAACACCGGGGAGCTGTTTTTT. Translation gives CASSLAEGQNTGELFF.

The chain recombines TRBV11-3 with TRBJ2-3; D unresolved. The CDR3 sequence is 14 residues long. Germline CDR1 is SGHNT and CDR2 is YENEEA. Trimming took 5 bases from V and 4 from J, leaving 13 bases between them. CDR3 loop: CASSPMGNADTQYF. CDR3 nucleotide sequence: TGTGCCAGCAGCCCCATGGGGAACGCAGATACGCAGTATTTT.

The chain is built from TRBV2 and TRBJ2-3; 9 bases fit TRBD1. Germline trimming cut 6 bases from V and 2 bases from J; bases unmatched to any gene: 6. The germline gives CDR1 SNHLY, CDR2 FYNNEI. The CDR3 length is 15 residues. The DNA for the CDR3 is TGTGCCAGCAGCAGACAGGGGGGATTCACAGATACGCAGTATTTT. Its protein product is CASSRQGGFTDTQYF.

This clonotype was picked up many times. At one end, the junction sequence differs from germline, possibly due to a read error. This chain connects TRBV5-1 to TRBJ2-1, with 12 bases matching TRBD2. The CDR3 contains 15 residues. Per the germline V gene, CDR1 is SGHRS and CDR2 is YFSETQ. In nucleotides, the CDR3 is TGTGCCAGCAGGCTAGCGGGAGGGTCCTACAATGAGCAGTTCTTC. Translating it yields CASRLAGGSYNEQFF.

The chain employs TRBV6-1 and TRBJ2-7; 14 positions agree with TRBD2. Per germline, CDR1 MNHNS and CDR2 SASEGT. The trim removed 6 bases at V and 4 bases at J, leaving 11 bases unmatched. The CDR3 is made up of 17 amino acids. In DNA, the CDR3 is TGTGCCAGCAGACCCGTCGGGACTAGCGGGAGTTGGTACGAGCAGTACTTC. Its protein is CASRPVGTSGSWYEQYF.

The chain joins TRBV7-6 to TRBJ2-3, with a tentative D call TRBD2 (6 bases). Germline loops: CDR1 SGHVS, CDR2 FNYEAQ. V lost 1 base and J lost 0, with 11 bases in between. CDR3 length equals 16 residues. The CDR3 DNA sequence: TGTGCCAGCAGCTTAGTGGGCGGACTAAGCACAGATACGCAGTATTTT. Translation: CASSLVGGLSTDTQYF. Filled out from reference TRBV7-6 and TRBJ2-3, the complete variable domain reads GAGVSQSPRYKVTKRGQDVALRCDPISGHVSLYWYRQALGQGPEFLTYFNYEAQQDKSGLPNDRFSAERPEGSISTLTIQRTEQRDSAMYRCASSLVGGLSTDTQYFGPGTRLTVL.

This clonotype was observed a few times. The chain carries TRBV20-1 and TRBJ2-2; TRBD1 agrees at 7 bases. This CDR3 is built from 12 residues. The trim removed 6 bases at V and 4 bases at J, leaving 2 bases unmatched. Germline CDR1 DFQATT, CDR2 SNEGSKA (reference sequence). This chain's CDR3 is CSAAGGTGELFF. Written as DNA, the CDR3 is TGCAGTGCCGCAGGGGGCACCGGGGAGCTGTTTTTT.

The chain carries TRBV5-1 and TRBJ1-1; weak D call: TRBD1 (5 bases). Trimming took 4 bases from V and 5 from J, leaving 15 bases between them. CDR1 and CDR2 (germline): SGHRS, YFSETQ. The CDR3 spans 14 residues. The CDR3 DNA follows: TGCGCCAGCAGCCAACCGGGGGGAGGGACTGAAGCTTTCTTT. Translated: CASSQPGGGTEAFF.

This clonotype has a handful of counts. V is TRBV11-2 and J is TRBJ2-3, with 12 bases fitting TRBD2. Germline V CDR1 and CDR2: SGHAT, FQNNGV. Unmatched junction bases numbered 10, after V lost 5 bases and J lost 1 base. The CDR3 runs to 18 residues. CDR3 sequence reads: CASSTRLAGALGTDTQYF. The CDR3 bases are TGTGCCAGCAGCACCAGACTAGCGGGAGCATTGGGCACAGATACGCAGTATTTT.

This clonotype was seen once. V gene TRBV18 combines with J gene TRBJ2-1, with D possibly being TRBD1 (5 bases). CDR1 KGHSH and CDR2 LQKENI come from the germline V gene. The length of the CDR3 is 17 residues. Trimming stripped 4 bases from V and 5 bases from J, with 21 bases between. This CDR3 reads CASSLGPPQDINNEQFF. Here the CDR3 DNA reads TGTGCCAGCTCACTAGGCCCTCCACAGGATATAAACAATGAGCAGTTCTTC.

This clonotype turned up a few times. The chain combines TRBV15 with TRBJ1-5, with D possibly being TRBD1 (6 bases). V dropped 1 base and J dropped 4 bases, with 14 bases sitting between them. This CDR3 contains 16 residues. The V gene's germline CDR1 is LNHNV and CDR2 YYDKDF (reference sequence). Here the CDR3 DNA reads TGTGCCACCAGCAGAGTTCCCGGGGGCGTAAATCAGCCCCAGCATTTT. Its protein product is CATSRVPGGVNQPQHF.

This clonotype came up many times. The chain carries TRBV20-1 and TRBJ2-4; D remains unclear. Germline CDR1 and CDR2: DFQATT and SNEGSKA (reference sequence). Between the trimmed V and J ends, which lost 5 bases and 0 bases, there was a span of 5 bases. This CDR3 spans 12 amino acids. CDR3 in DNA: TGCAGTGCTCCTATAGCCAAAAACATTCAGTACTTC. The encoded protein is CSAPIAKNIQYF.

J is TRBJ2-5 and V is TRBV5-4; D not resolved. Per the germline V gene, CDR1 is SGHNT and CDR2 is YYREEE (reference sequence). The CDR3 sequence is 11 residues long. V lost 1 base, J lost 10 bases, and 8 bases lay in between. The CDR3 here is CASSLFDDQYF. The DNA for the CDR3 is TGTGCCAGCAGCTTGTTCGATGACCAGTACTTC.

This chain joins TRBV5-1 and TRBJ2-3, with D perhaps matching TRBD2 (5 bases). The CDR3 has 15 residues. CDR1 and CDR2 from the germline V gene are SGHRS and YFSETQ. V was trimmed by 8 bases and J by 2 bases, leaving 18 bases between them. The CDR3 region is CASRQRADHTDTQYF. The CDR3 DNA is TGCGCCAGTCGGCAGAGAGCGGACCACACAGATACGCAGTATTTT.